One sample yielded the 13 T cell receptor beta chains listed below, sequenced in a study of T cell responses to AZD1222 COVID-19 vaccine. Method: immunoSEQ multiplex PCR; TCRdb's copy keeps in-frame clones and lacks some. The data contain 80,000 to 90,000 clones, less than 90% of them seen just once; the ten biggest clones take up approximately 5%. The input for sequencing was peripheral blood, taken 28 days after the second AZD1222 dose. These receptors were obtained from an adult who received the AZD1222 COVID-19 vaccine.

The rearrangement joins TRBV6-5 to TRBJ2-1, with D possibly matching TRBD2 (5 bases). Per the germline V gene, CDR1 is MNHEY and CDR2 is SVGAGI. V lost 7 bases to trimming and J lost 9 bases, with 13 bases between them. This CDR3 is 12 amino acids long. CDR3 nucleotide sequence: TGTGCCAGCACCGTAACTAGTACTGAGCAGTTCTTC. Protein: CASTVTSTEQFF.

The chain has TRBV18 and TRBJ1-1; unclear D gene. The length of the CDR3 is 15 residues. Germline CDR1 reads KGHSH; CDR2 reads LQKENI. In nucleotides, the CDR3 is TGTCGCCCTAACCCTACGCAATTGGATAACACTGAAGCTTTCTTT. Amino acids: CRPNPTQLDNTEAFF. Filled out from reference TRBV18 and TRBJ1-1, the complete variable domain reads NAGVMQNPRHLVRRRGQEARLRCSPMKGHSHVYWYRQLPEEGLKFMVYLQKENIIDESGMPKERFSAEFPKEGPSILRIQQVVRGDSAAYFCRPNPTQLDNTEAFFGQGTRLTVV.

V usage is TRBV6-5 and J usage is TRBJ2-5; 9 nucleotides align to TRBD2. The CDR3 is 16 residues long. The V gene's germline CDR1 is MNHEY and CDR2 SVGAGI. The junction had 8 bases not matched to a gene; V was cut back by 0 bases and J by 6 bases. The CDR3 sequence: CASSYSGRGGRQTQYF. The CDR3 nucleotides read TGTGCCAGCAGTTACTCGGGGCGGGGGGGCCGCCAGACCCAGTACTTC.

The chain combines TRBV6-5 with TRBJ1-5; unclear D gene. This CDR3 comprises 15 residues. Germline CDR1 and CDR2: MNHEY and SVGAGI. Trimming cost V 1 base and J 4 bases, with 11 bases left between them. The chain's CDR3 is CASSYFLGQNQPQHF. CDR3 coding DNA: TGTGCCAGCAGTTACTTTTTAGGCCAAAATCAGCCCCAGCATTTT.

The chain has TRBV4-1 and TRBJ2-2; possible D gene TRBD1, 5 bases. The CDR3 has 15 amino acids. V lost 1 base to trimming and J lost 4 bases, with 10 bases between them. The germline V gene encodes CDR1 MGHRA and CDR2 YSYEKL. The CDR3, as DNA: TGCGCCAGCAGCCAAGCATTAACAGGCACCGGGGAGCTGTTTTTT. It yields the protein CASSQALTGTGELFF.

This chain connects TRBV15 to TRBJ2-3; 11 bases map to TRBD2. V shed 3 bases and J 1 base; nucleotides not matched to a gene: 6. This CDR3 has 17 residues. Germline V gives CDR1 LNHNV, CDR2 YYDKDF (reference sequence). CDR3: CATSRPGGLAGTDTQYF. The CDR3 DNA follows: TGTGCCACCAGCAGGCCCGGGGGACTAGCGGGCACAGATACGCAGTATTTT.

The genes are TRBV3-1 (or the pseudogene TRBV3-2) and TRBJ2-5; D is perhaps TRBD1 or TRBD2 (5 bases each). CDR1 is LGHDT and CDR2 is YNNKEL in the germline V gene (reference sequence). There are 13 residues in the CDR3. V was pared by 5 bases and J by 1 base, with 8 bases between. This CDR3 is CASSGTAQETQYF. In nucleotides, the CDR3 is TGTGCCAGCAGCGGGACGGCCCAAGAGACCCAGTACTTC.

The rearrangement joins TRBV4-1 to TRBJ1-4; D is unresolved. The CDR3 covers 17 residues. Germline CDR1 and CDR2: MGHRA and YSYEKL. V lost 4 bases and J 5 bases, leaving 20 bases between the germline ends. The CDR3 nucleotides are TGCGCCAGCAGCCCCCTCTACCTTAGGGAAAAGAATGAAAAACTGTTTTTT. Protein: CASSPLYLREKNEKLFF.

The rearrangement links TRBV7-3 to TRBJ1-1, with D hard to call. The CDR3 has 13 amino acids. Trimming left V 1 base short and J 1 base short, with 4 bases between. Germline V gene lookup returns CDR1 SGHTA and CDR2 FQGTGA. In DNA, the CDR3 is TGTGCCAGCAGCTTAATGGGGAACACTGAAGCTTTCTTT. It yields the protein CASSLMGNTEAFF.

V and J are TRBV5-1 and TRBJ2-3; 12 bases map to TRBD2. The V segment lost 5 bases and the J segment 2 bases; nucleotides outside the gene matches: 9. This CDR3 has 17 amino acids. In germline, CDR1 is SGHRS, CDR2 YFSETQ. CDR3 DNA: TGCGCCAGCAGGGACCCACTAGCGGGGGGATACACAGATACGCAGTATTTT. Translated, it gives CASRDPLAGGYTDTQYF.

V usage is TRBV20-1 and J usage is TRBJ2-1; 10 bases align to TRBD2. Losses at the gene ends were 3 bases for V and 3 bases for J; bases not matched to a gene: 2. Germline CDR1 and CDR2: DFQATT and SNEGSKA (reference sequence). The CDR3 is made up of 14 amino acids. The CDR3 DNA reads as TGCAGTGCTAGTTCTAGCGGGGGCTACAATGAGCAGTTCTTC. Translating gives CSASSSGGYNEQFF.

This chain uses TRBV7-6 with TRBJ2-3; D is uncertain. CDR3 length: 13 amino acids. CDR1 is SGHVS and CDR2 is FNYEAQ in the germline V gene. V lost 0 bases and J lost 4, with 5 bases in between. CDR3 DNA sequence: TGTGCCAGCAGCTTAGCGTTACCAGATACGCAGTATTTT. Amino acid sequence: CASSLALPDTQYF.

This chain links TRBV14 with TRBJ1-2; D is uncertain. Germline V CDR1 and CDR2: SGHDN, FVKESK. The CDR3 length is 13 residues. V lost 4 bases to trimming and J lost 6 bases, with 12 bases between them. The CDR3 reads CASSPRTHDGYTF. The CDR3 bases are TGTGCCAGCAGCCCCCGGACCCATGATGGCTACACCTTC.